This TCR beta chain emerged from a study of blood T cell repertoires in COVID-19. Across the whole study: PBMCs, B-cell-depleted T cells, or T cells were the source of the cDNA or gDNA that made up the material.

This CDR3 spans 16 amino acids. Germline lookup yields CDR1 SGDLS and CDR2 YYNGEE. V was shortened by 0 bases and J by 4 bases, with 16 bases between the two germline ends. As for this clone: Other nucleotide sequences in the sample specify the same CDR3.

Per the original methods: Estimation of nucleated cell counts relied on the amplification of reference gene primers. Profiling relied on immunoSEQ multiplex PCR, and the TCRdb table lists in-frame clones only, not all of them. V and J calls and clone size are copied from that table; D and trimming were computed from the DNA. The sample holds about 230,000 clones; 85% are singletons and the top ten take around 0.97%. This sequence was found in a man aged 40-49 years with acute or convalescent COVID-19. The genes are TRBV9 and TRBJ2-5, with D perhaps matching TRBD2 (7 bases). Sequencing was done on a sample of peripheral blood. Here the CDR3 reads CASSVGGGALGETQYF. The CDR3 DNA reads TGTGCCAGCAGCGTAGGTGGGGGGGCCTTAGGAGAGACCCAGTACTTC.